This TCR beta chain is drawn from a study of cytomegalovirus exposure and HLA in healthy donors. PCR was performed using 60 Vbeta and 13 Jbeta primers. Assay: immunoSEQ multiplex PCR; the TCRdb copy retains only in-frame clones and omits some. The profile shows about 100,000 clones, approximately 73% of them singletons. CDR1 SQVTM and CDR2 ANQGSEA come from the germline V gene. The CDR3 totals 14 residues. V lost 1 base and J lost 0, with 7 bases in between. The V and J genes are TRBV29-1 and TRBJ1-3; D unclear. Sequenced material: PBMCs. The sequence was collected from a woman aged 45-59 years in good health and CMV-seropositive. CDR3 amino acids: CSVEVAGSGNTIYF. DNA for the CDR3: TGCAGCGTTGAAGTTGCAGGCTCTGGAAACACCATATATTTT. The full variable domain, its missing parts supplied by reference TRBV29-1 and TRBJ1-3, is SAVISQKPSRDICQRGTSLTIQCQVDSQVTMMFWYRQQPGQSLTLIATANQGSEATYESGFVIDKFPISRPNLTFSTLTVSNMSPEDSSIYLCSVEVAGSGNTIYFGEGSWLTVV.